This T cell receptor beta chain emerged from a study of blood T cell repertoires in COVID-19. Some clones are missing from TCRdb's copy, which holds only in-frame ones; the method was immunoSEQ multiplex PCR. The sample has about 320,000 clones; about nine tenths are singletons. Germline assignment: CDR1 GTSNPN and CDR2 SVGIG (reference sequence). The CDR3 has 14 amino acids. Trimming at V came to 2 bases and at J to 4 bases, leaving 8 bases not matched to a gene. This chain connects TRBV30 to TRBJ2-7, with 7 nucleotides matching TRBD2. The specimen sequenced was PBMCs or T cells enriched from blood (not recorded which). This TCR came from a man aged 55 to 70 who had recovered from COVID-19. The CDR3 DNA reads TGTGCCTGGAGTAAAGGCGGGAGTTGGTACGAGCAGTACTTC. Amino acids: CAWSKGGSWYEQYF.